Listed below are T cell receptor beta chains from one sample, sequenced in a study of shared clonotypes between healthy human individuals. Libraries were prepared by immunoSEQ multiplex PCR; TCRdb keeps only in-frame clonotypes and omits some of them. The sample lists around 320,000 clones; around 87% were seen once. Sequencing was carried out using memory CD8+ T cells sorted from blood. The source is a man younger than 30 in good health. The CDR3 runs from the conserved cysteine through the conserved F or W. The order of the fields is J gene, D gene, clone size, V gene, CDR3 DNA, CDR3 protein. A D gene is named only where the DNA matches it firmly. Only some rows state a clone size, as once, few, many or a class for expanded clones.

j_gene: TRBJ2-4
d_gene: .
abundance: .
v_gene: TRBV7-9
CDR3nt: TGTGCCAGCAGCTTACCTTACACTTACAGGGAAAACATTCAGTACTTC
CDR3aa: CASSLPYTYRENIQYF

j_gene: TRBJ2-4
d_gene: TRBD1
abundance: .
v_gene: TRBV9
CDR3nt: TGTGCCAGCAGCCCAGGGGGACAGAGGGCCAAAAACATTCAGTACTTC
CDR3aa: CASSPGGQRAKNIQYF

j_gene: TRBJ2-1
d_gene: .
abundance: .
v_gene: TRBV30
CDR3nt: TGTGCCTGGATACAGGGTAATGAGCAGTTCTTC
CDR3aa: CAWIQGNEQFF

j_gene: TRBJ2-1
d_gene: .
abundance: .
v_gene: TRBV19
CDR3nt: TGTGCCAGTAGTATCCTGCCTACGCACAATGAGCAGTTCTTC
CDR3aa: CASSILPTHNEQFF

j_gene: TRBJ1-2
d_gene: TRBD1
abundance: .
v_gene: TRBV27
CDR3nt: TGTGCCACAGCGACAGGGAACTATGGCTACACCTTC
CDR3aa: CATATGNYGYTF

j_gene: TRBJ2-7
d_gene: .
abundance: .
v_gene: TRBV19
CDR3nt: TGTGCCAGTAGTAATCGGGACGGATCCTACGAGCAGTACTTC
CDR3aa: CASSNRDGSYEQYF

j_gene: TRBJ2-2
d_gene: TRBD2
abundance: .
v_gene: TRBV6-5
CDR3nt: TGTGCCAGCAGTTACTCTAGCGGGGAGTACACCGGGGAGCTGTTTTTT
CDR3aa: CASSYSSGEYTGELFF

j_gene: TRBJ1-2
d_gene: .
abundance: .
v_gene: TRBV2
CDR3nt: TGTGCCAGCCTTGAAACCGCTAACTATGGCTACACCTTC
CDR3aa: CASLETANYGYTF

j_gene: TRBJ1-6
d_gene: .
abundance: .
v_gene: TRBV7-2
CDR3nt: TGTGCCAGCAGCTTAGTGTTTCTAAGGTTTGATTCACCCCTCCACTTT
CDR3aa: CASSLVFLRFDSPLHF

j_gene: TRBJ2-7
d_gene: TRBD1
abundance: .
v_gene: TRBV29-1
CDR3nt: TGCAGCGTCGAGGAGGGACAGGCCTACGAGCAGTACTTC
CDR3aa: CSVEEGQAYEQYF

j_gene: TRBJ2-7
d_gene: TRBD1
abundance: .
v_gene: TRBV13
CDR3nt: TGTGCCAGCAGCTTAGAAACAGGGGGTTCCTACGAGCAGTACTTC
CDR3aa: CASSLETGGSYEQYF

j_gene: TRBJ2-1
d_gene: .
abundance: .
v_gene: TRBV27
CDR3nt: TGTGCCAGCAGTTTTACCGGGACTTTTGGGATCAATGAGCAGTTCTTC
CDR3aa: CASSFTGTFGINEQFF

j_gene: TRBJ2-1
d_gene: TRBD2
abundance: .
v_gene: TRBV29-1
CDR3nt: TGCAGCGTTGAAGAAGCGCGGACTAGCGATGAGCAGTTCTTC
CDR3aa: CSVEEARTSDEQFF

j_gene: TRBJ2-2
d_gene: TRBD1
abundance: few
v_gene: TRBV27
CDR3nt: TGTGCCAGCAGTTTAGTAGGGGGCTCGAACACCGGGGAGCTGTTTTTT
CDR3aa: CASSLVGGSNTGELFF

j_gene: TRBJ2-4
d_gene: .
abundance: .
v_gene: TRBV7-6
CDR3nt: TGTGCCAGCAGCTTAGCGTGGGGGACCTTAGCCAAAAACATTCAGTACTTC
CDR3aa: CASSLAWGTLAKNIQYF

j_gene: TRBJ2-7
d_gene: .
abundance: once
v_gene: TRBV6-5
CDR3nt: TGTGCCAGCAGCCCAGGTTTAGCACACTACGAGCAGTACTTC
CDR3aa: CASSPGLAHYEQYF

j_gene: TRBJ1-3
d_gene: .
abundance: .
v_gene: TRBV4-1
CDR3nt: TGCGCCAGCAGCCAAGAGGAGTCACGGGGGGATTACTACCCTGGAAACACCATATATTTT
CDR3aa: CASSQEESRGDYYPGNTIYF

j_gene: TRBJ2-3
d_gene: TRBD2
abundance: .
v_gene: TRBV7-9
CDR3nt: TGTGCCAGCAGCTTAACTAGCGGGGGTGATACAGATACGCAGTATTTT
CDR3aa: CASSLTSGGDTDTQYF

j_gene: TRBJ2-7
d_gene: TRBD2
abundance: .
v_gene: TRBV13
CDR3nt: TGTGCCAGCAGCCAAATAGCGGGATTATACCACGAGCAGTACTTC
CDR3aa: CASSQIAGLYHEQYF

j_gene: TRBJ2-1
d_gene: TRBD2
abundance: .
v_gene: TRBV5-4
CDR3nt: TGTGCCAGCAGCTTGGAGCTAGCGGGAGGGGTGGATGAGCAGTTCTTC
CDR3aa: CASSLELAGGVDEQFF

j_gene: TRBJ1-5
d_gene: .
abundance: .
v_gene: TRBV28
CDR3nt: TGTGCCAGCAGTTTTCTGGACAATCAGCCCCAGCATTTT
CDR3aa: CASSFLDNQPQHF

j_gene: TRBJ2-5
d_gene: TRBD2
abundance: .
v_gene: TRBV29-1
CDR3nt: TGCAGCGTTGAAGACTTCCTGGCGGGAGGCCTTTACCTGCAAGAGACCCAGTACTTC
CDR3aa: CSVEDFLAGGLYLQETQYF

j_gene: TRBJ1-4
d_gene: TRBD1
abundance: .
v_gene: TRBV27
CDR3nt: TGTGCCAGCAGTCCGGGACAGGGCGTAAAACTGTTTTTT
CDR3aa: CASSPGQGVKLFF

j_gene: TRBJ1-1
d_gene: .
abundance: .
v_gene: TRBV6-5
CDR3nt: TGTGCCAGCAGTTACTCGCAGGGGTATACTGAAGCTTTCTTT
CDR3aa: CASSYSQGYTEAFF

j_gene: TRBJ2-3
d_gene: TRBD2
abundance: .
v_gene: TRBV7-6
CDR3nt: TGTGCCAGCAGCTGGCGACTAGCGGGGCGCACAGATACGCAGTATTTT
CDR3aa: CASSWRLAGRTDTQYF

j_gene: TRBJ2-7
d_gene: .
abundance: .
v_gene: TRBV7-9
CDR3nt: TGTGCCAGCAGCCCCACAGGGACCGGCCTATCTTACGAGCAGTACTTC
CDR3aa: CASSPTGTGLSYEQYF

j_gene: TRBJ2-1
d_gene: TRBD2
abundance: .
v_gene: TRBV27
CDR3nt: TGTGCCAGTCGGGTAGGGCTAGCGGGACATGAGCAGTTCTTC
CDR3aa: CASRVGLAGHEQFF

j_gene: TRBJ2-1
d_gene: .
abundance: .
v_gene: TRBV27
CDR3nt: TGTGCCAGCAGTTTAGGAGGGAGCTACAATGAGCAGTTCTTC
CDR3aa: CASSLGGSYNEQFF

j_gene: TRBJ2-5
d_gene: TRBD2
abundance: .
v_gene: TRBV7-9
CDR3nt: TGTGCCAGCAGCCCGCCGATCCTAGCGGGACAAGAGACCCAGTACTTC
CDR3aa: CASSPPILAGQETQYF

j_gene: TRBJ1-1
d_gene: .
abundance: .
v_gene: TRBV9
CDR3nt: TGTGCCAGCAGCCCTACGGACCTTGAAGCTTTCTTT
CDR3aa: CASSPTDLEAFF

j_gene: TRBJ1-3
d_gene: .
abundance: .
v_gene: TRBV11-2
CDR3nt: TGTGCCAGCAGCCCCAGGACAATTCGTTTCTCTGGAAACACCATATATTTT
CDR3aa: CASSPRTIRFSGNTIYF